This T cell receptor beta chain was profiled in a study of T cells in Graves' hyperthyroidism and ophthalmopathy. TCR beta CDR3 regions were amplified from RNA. First-round RT-PCR with HTBI primers amplified the TCR CDR3 region. TCRdb fed the multiplex PCR reads into MiXCR, producing one record per CDR3 protein. The table records fewer than 250,000 distinct CDR3 sequences, 15% to 20% of them present only once. The CDR3 is 16 residues long. V lost 4 bases, J lost 3 bases, and 18 bases lay in between. Germline V gene lookup returns CDR1 LGHNA and CDR2 YNFKEQ. This clonotype was sampled from a middle-aged man with Graves' hyperthyroidism. The gene calls are TRBV4-2 and TRBJ1-2, with D perhaps matching TRBD1 (5 bases). Specimen: blood. In DNA form, the CDR3 reads TGTGCCAGCAGCCCCCATCCAGGAGGGGTCGACTATGGCTACACCTTC. As protein: CASSPHPGGVDYGYTF.